The 18 T cell receptor beta chains given below trace back to one sample, sequenced in a study of blood T cell repertoires in COVID-19. Profiled with immunoSEQ multiplex PCR; TCRdb holds only in-frame clones, not every one. Here the sample spans under 300,000 clones, around 89% being singletons. The sample consisted of peripheral blood. Source of these receptors: an older woman with COVID-19, enrolled during active disease.

The genes are TRBV12-3 or TRBV12-4 and TRBJ1-2, with 8 positions matching TRBD1. The CDR3 consists of 11 residues. V was pared by 3 bases and J by 12 bases, with 3 bases of the junction left unmatched. For the CDR3, the DNA is TGTGCCAGCAGTTTCAGGGGGCGAGACACCTTC. Translating gives CASSFRGRDTF.

CDR3 amino acids: CASSLTVNTEAFF. Here the CDR3 DNA reads TGTGCCAGTAGCCTTACAGTCAACACTGAAGCTTTCTTT. This chain uses TRBV19 with TRBJ1-1; no clear D gene. Germline V lookup: CDR1 LNHDA, CDR2 SQIVND (reference sequence). V gave up 6 bases and J gave up 2 bases, with 10 bases separating them. The length of the CDR3 is 13 residues. Full variable domain (rest looked up from reference TRBV19 and TRBJ1-1): DGGITQSPKYLFRKEGQNVTLSCEQNLNHDAMYWYRQDPGQGLRLIYYSQIVNDFQKGDIAEGYSVSREKKESFPLTVTSAQKNPTAFYLCASSLTVNTEAFFGQGTRLTVV.

The chain employs TRBV7-2 and TRBJ1-2; D remains unclear. Looked up from germline, CDR1 is SGHTA and CDR2 is FQGNSA. V was pared by 8 bases and J by 5 bases, with 21 bases between. The CDR3 runs to 15 residues. The CDR3 region is CASGLSTAGGYGYTF. In DNA form, the CDR3 reads TGTGCCAGCGGACTGTCGACGGCCGGTGGATATGGCTACACCTTC.

The rearrangement uses TRBV5-4 and TRBJ2-5, with 9 bases identical to TRBD2. The germline gives CDR1 SGHNT, CDR2 YYREEE (reference sequence). The CDR3 runs to 16 residues. With V trimmed by 0 bases and J by 1 base, 4 bases remained unmatched. The CDR3: CASSLDGGGAQETQYF. CDR3 in DNA: TGTGCCAGCAGCTTGGATGGCGGGGGGGCCCAAGAGACCCAGTACTTC. The full variable domain, rest sourced from reference TRBV5-4 and TRBJ2-5, is ETGVTQSPTHLIKTRGQQVTLRCSSQSGHNTVSWYQQALGQGPQFIFQYYREEENGRGNFPPRFSGLQFPNYSSELNVNALELDDSALYLCASSLDGGGAQETQYFGPGTRLLVL.

This clone has a single count. This rearrangement joins TRBV7-9 to TRBJ1-1; TRBD1 is a possible D gene (5 bases). Germline assignment: CDR1 SEHNR and CDR2 FQNEAQ (reference sequence). The CDR3 loop spans 13 amino acids. Trimming removed 7 bases from V and 4 bases from J, with 13 bases in between. DNA for the CDR3: TGTGCCAGCAACATCGGGGGAGGCACTGAAGCTTTCTTT. This gives the protein CASNIGGGTEAFF.

This rearrangement joins TRBV10-3 to TRBJ1-1; no definite D call. Germline CDR1 is ENHRY and CDR2 is SYGVKD. Trimming stripped 0 bases from V and 8 bases from J, with 7 bases between. The CDR3 has 12 amino acids. This CDR3 is CAISESTREAFF. Here the CDR3 DNA reads TGTGCCATCAGTGAGTCGACTCGGGAAGCTTTCTTT.

The chain carries TRBV30 and TRBJ2-5; no clear D gene. CDR1 is GTSNPN, CDR2 SVGIG, per germline (reference sequence). This CDR3 has 13 residues. V lost 2 bases and J 2 bases, leaving 9 bases between the germline ends. The CDR3 sequence: CAWSIAEQETQYF. CDR3 coding DNA: TGTGCCTGGAGTATTGCGGAGCAAGAGACCCAGTACTTC.

The chain recombines TRBV7-2 with TRBJ1-1; TRBD1 matches 8 bases. Trimming took 3 bases from V and 5 from J; bases not matched to a gene: 2. Germline lookup yields CDR1 SGHTA and CDR2 FQGNSA. The CDR3 is 13 residues long. CDR3 amino acids: CASSLDRATEAFF. The DNA of the CDR3 is TGTGCCAGCAGCTTGGACAGGGCGACTGAAGCTTTCTTT.

The V call is TRBV9, the J call TRBJ2-3; D might be TRBD1 (6 bases). Germline loops: CDR1 SGDLS, CDR2 YYNGEE. CDR3 length equals 14 residues. The ends were cut back, 4 bases at V and 2 bases at J, with 11 bases in the middle. This chain's CDR3 is CASSSGQPTDTQYF. DNA of the CDR3: TGTGCCAGCAGCTCAGGACAGCCCACAGATACGCAGTATTTT.

CDR3 sequence (DNA): TGTGCCAGCAGGTTAGGGGGTGGGCAGCCCCAGCATTTT. It encodes CASRLGGGQPQHF. The J gene is TRBJ1-5, the V gene TRBV6-5; TRBD1 is a possible D gene (6 bases). Germline-derived CDR1 and CDR2 are MNHEY and SVGAGI. Trimming took off 6 bases at V and 7 bases at J, with 13 bases between the two ends. The CDR3 contains 13 residues.

This chain joins TRBV5-1 and TRBJ1-3; possible D gene TRBD1, 6 bases. The CDR3 covers 16 residues. V lost 0 bases and J 0 bases, leaving 10 bases between the germline ends. The germline CDR1 and CDR2 sequences are SGHRS and YFSETQ. The DNA of the CDR3 is TGCGCCAGCAGCTTGGGGGGACAAAACTCTGGAAACACCATATATTTT. Translation gives CASSLGGQNSGNTIYF.

V usage is TRBV5-4 and J usage is TRBJ1-1, with 8 nucleotides matching TRBD1. Per germline, CDR1 SGHNT and CDR2 YYREEE (reference sequence). This CDR3 has 15 residues. V shed 5 bases, J shed 6 bases, and the junction held 12 bases outside the gene matches. The CDR3 loop is CASRYTGTGAAEAFF. CDR3 in DNA: TGTGCCAGCAGATATACCGGGACAGGCGCGGCTGAAGCTTTCTTT. Full variable domain (remainder filled in from reference TRBV5-4 and TRBJ1-1): ETGVTQSPTHLIKTRGQQVTLRCSSQSGHNTVSWYQQALGQGPQFIFQYYREEENGRGNFPPRFSGLQFPNYSSELNVNALELDDSALYLCASRYTGTGAAEAFFGQGTRLTVV.

The CDR3 coding sequence is TGTGCCACCAGCAGGACAGATAGCAATCAGCCCCAGCATTTT. It yields the protein CATSRTDSNQPQHF. The chain recombines TRBV15 with TRBJ1-5; perhaps TRBD1 as D (5 bases). The CDR3 extends over 14 amino acids. The V end lost 3 bases, the J end lost 0 bases, and 6 bases lay between the germline ends. Germline values: CDR1 LNHNV, CDR2 YYDKDF (reference sequence).

The table lists this clone with a few counts. The V call is TRBV5-1, the J call TRBJ2-2; D is unresolved. Germline lookup yields CDR1 SGHRS and CDR2 YFSETQ. V gave up 0 bases and J gave up 3 bases, with 6 bases separating them. CDR3 size: 14 residues. As DNA, the CDR3 is TGCGCCAGCAGCTTGGTCCCGGACACCGGGGAGCTGTTTTTT. This translates into CASSLVPDTGELFF.

The chain employs TRBV7-2 and TRBJ1-1, with D perhaps TRBD1 (6 bases). Germline-derived CDR1 and CDR2 are SGHTA and FQGNSA. Deletions cut 1 base from V and 10 bases from J, with 16 bases between. CDR3 length: 14 amino acids. CDR3: CASSLGPGQPVAFF. The CDR3 coding sequence is TGTGCCAGCAGCTTAGGCCCAGGACAGCCCGTAGCTTTCTTT.

The gene calls are TRBV18 and TRBJ2-7; no definite D call. This CDR3 contains 15 residues. Deletions cut 0 bases from V and 5 bases from J, with 14 bases between. The germline CDR1 and CDR2 sequences are KGHSH and LQKENI. The CDR3 sequence is CASSPPDNPRNEQYF. The CDR3 bases are TGTGCCAGCTCACCACCCGACAATCCTCGGAACGAGCAGTACTTC.

This chain uses TRBV12-3 or TRBV12-4 with TRBJ1-1, with D maybe TRBD1 (6 bases). V was shortened by 8 bases and J by 11 bases, with 21 bases between the two germline ends. The CDR3 is made up of 13 amino acids. DNA for the CDR3: TGTGCCAGCGCAAGGGGGGGGGCAACATGGGCTTTCTTT. Translation: CASARGGATWAFF.

This chain connects TRBV9 to TRBJ1-1; D is unresolved. CDR1 SGDLS and CDR2 YYNGEE come from the germline V gene. V lost 4 bases and J lost 1, with 11 bases in between. The CDR3 runs to 14 residues. CDR3 in DNA: TGTGCCAGCAGCACCCACCCAGGGAACACTGAAGCTTTCTTT. Protein sequence: CASSTHPGNTEAFF. Supplemented by reference TRBV9 and TRBJ1-1, the full variable domain reads DSGVTQTPKHLITATGQRVTLRCSPRSGDLSVYWYQQSLDQGLQFLIQYYNGEERAKGNILERFSAQQFPDLHSELNLSSLELGDSALYFCASSTHPGNTEAFFGQGTRLTVV.